The T cell receptor beta chain under discussion was sequenced for a study of T cells in Graves' hyperthyroidism and ophthalmopathy. Points from the study as a whole: In blood, most of the thyroid clonotypes expanded above 0.001 were also present.

There are 13 residues in the CDR3. Between the trimmed V and J ends, which lost 6 bases and 7 bases, there was a span of 16 bases. Germline V lookup: CDR1 MDHEN, CDR2 SYDVKM. This clonotype came up many times. What it recognizes is unknown. TCR beta CDR3 regions were amplified from RNA. First-round RT-PCR with HTBI primers amplified the TCR CDR3 region. One entry per CDR3 protein results from TCRdb running MiXCR on the multiplex PCR reads. The table records under 300,000 distinct CDR3 sequences, about 20% of them present only once. V and J are TRBV28 and TRBJ2-7; D is unclear. The receptor was isolated from a man under 40 with Graves' ophthalmopathy. Material for sequencing was blood. CDR3 nucleotides: TGTGCCAGCAGGACCTCGGGCCCTGGGGAGCAGTACTTC. Translated, it gives CASRTSGPGEQYF.